This T cell receptor (beta chain) was recorded in a study of blood T cell repertoires in COVID-19. Across the whole study: There were acute and convalescent COVID-19 samples, and they came from the United States, Italy and Spain. T cells, B-cell-depleted T cells, or PBMCs provided the cDNA or gDNA that served as material.

As originally analysed: The authors estimated nucleated cell counts from reference gene primer amplification. Sequenced by immunoSEQ multiplex PCR; TCRdb stores in-frame clones only, minus some. That table supplies the V and J calls and clone size; D and trimming were determined from the DNA. Of 190,000 or so clones listed, around 84% were seen once; the top ten hold 2.5% to 3.5%. CDR3 length: 12 residues. Trimming took 9 bases from V and 1 from J, leaving 9 bases between them. Source material: peripheral blood. The chain recombines TRBV23-1 with TRBJ1-1; D gene uncertain. TRBV23-1 is reported as an ORF; its role is uncertain. The origin of this receptor is a man aged 35-49 years with active or convalescent COVID-19. DNA of the CDR3: TGCGCCAGAGAGGCCGAGAACACTGAAGCTTTCTTT. Translating it yields CAREAENTEAFF.